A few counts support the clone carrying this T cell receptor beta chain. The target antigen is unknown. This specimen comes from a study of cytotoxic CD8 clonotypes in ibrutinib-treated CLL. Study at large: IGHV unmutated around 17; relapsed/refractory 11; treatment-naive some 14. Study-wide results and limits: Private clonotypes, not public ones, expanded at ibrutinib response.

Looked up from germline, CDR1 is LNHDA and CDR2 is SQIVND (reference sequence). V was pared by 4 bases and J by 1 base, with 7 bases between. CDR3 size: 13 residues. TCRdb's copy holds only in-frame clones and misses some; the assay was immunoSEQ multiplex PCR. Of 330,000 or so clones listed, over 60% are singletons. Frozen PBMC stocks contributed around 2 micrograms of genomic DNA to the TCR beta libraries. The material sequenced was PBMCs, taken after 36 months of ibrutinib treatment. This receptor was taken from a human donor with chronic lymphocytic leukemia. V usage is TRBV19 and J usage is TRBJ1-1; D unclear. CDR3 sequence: CASSTRGNTEAFF. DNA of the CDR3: TGTGCCAGTAGTACCCGTGGGAACACTGAAGCTTTCTTT.